This is a list of T cell receptor beta chains from one sample in a study of blood T cell repertoires in COVID-19. The repertoire was sequenced with immunoSEQ multiplex PCR; TCRdb's copy has only in-frame clones and lacks some. The data show about 260,000 clones, 85% to 90% seen once. Sequenced material: peripheral blood. These receptors were collected from a woman in her fifties or sixties with COVID-19, enrolled during active disease. The CDR3 runs from the conserved cysteine through the conserved F or W. The D gene is left open where the match is weak. Clone size is stated in some rows and not others, as once, few, many or a class when expanded.

J | V | D | size | DNA | CDR3
TRBJ1-2 | TRBV5-6 | . | . | TGTGCCAGCAGCTTGGGGGCTGTTAGAAGTTATGGCTACACCTTC | CASSLGAVRSYGYTF
TRBJ1-5 | TRBV30 | . | . | TGTGCCTGGAGTGCGGGGGGCGATCAGCCCCAGCATTTT | CAWSAGGDQPQHF
TRBJ2-3 | TRBV27 | TRBD2 | once | TGTGCCAGCAGTTACGGCGGGAGGAGCGCAGATACGCAGTATTTT | CASSYGGRSADTQYF
TRBJ1-1 | TRBV5-1 | TRBD1 | . | TGCGCCAGCAGGGCTGACAGGGGCACTGAAGCTTTCTTT | CASRADRGTEAFF
TRBJ1-6 | TRBV18 | TRBD1 | . | TGTGCCAGCTCAGTACAGGGGGCCAATTCACCCCTCCACTTT | CASSVQGANSPLHF
TRBJ1-5 | TRBV6-2/TRBV6-3 | . | few | TGTGCCAGCAGTTATCTCGGCAGGGGAGGCAATCAGCCCCAGCATTTT | CASSYLGRGGNQPQHF
TRBJ2-2 | TRBV11-2 | TRBD2 | . | TGTGCCAGCAGCATTGGGACTAGAAGGACCGGGGAGCTGTTTTTT | CASSIGTRRTGELFF
TRBJ2-5 | TRBV6-5 | . | . | TGTGCCAGCAGCAGAGGCATTGAGACCCAGTACTTC | CASSRGIETQYF
TRBJ2-7 | TRBV11-2 | TRBD2 | . | TGTGCCAGCAGCCGAGTCAGGGAGGGCTCCTACGAGCAGTACTTC | CASSRVREGSYEQYF
TRBJ1-2 | TRBV7-2 | TRBD1 | . | TGTGCCAGCAGCTCCCCAACAGGAGGGACAGGGGGCGGCTACACCTTC | CASSSPTGGTGGGYTF
TRBJ1-2 | TRBV3-1/TRBV3-2 | . | few | TGTGCCAGCAGCCATACAGGGAATGGCTACACCTTC | CASSHTGNGYTF
TRBJ2-2 | TRBV5-1 | TRBD1 | . | TGCGCCAGCAGCGCCGACAGGGGCGGCGCGGGCACCGGGGAGCTGTTTTTT | CASSADRGGAGTGELFF
TRBJ2-1 | TRBV23-1 | TRBD2 | . | TGCGCCAGCAGTCGGACCGACCGGGACAGGGGACTAGCGGGAGCCTACAATGAGCAGTTCTTC | CASSRTDRDRGLAGAYNEQFF
TRBJ2-1 | TRBV3-1/TRBV3-2 | TRBD2 | . | TGTGCCAGCAGAGGGGGGACTAGCGGACACAATGAGCAGTTCTTC | CASRGGTSGHNEQFF
TRBJ1-2 | TRBV5-6 | TRBD1 | . | TGTGCCAGCAGCGCAGGGGACAGGGGGCTGGGGACCTTC | CASSAGDRGLGTF
TRBJ2-7 | TRBV7-3 | . | . | TGTGCCAGCAGCTTAAGCGAGACCTACGAGCAGTACTTC | CASSLSETYEQYF
TRBJ1-1 | TRBV28 | . | . | TGTGCCAGCAGTCCGTGGGCCTGGAACACTGAAGCTTTCTTT | CASSPWAWNTEAFF
TRBJ1-2 | TRBV6-5 | TRBD1 | . | TGTGCCAGCAGTCGGACAGGGGGTTTAGGCTACACCTTC | CASSRTGGLGYTF
TRBJ1-2 | TRBV5-1 | . | . | TGCGCCAGCAGTTCCCCGGAGGCTGTAGCCTACACCTTC | CASSSPEAVAYTF
TRBJ2-1 | TRBV5-1 | TRBD2 | . | TGCGCCAGCAGCTCGGGACTAGCGGGAGCCAATGAGCAGTTCTTC | CASSSGLAGANEQFF
TRBJ1-2 | TRBV6-2/TRBV6-3 | . | . | TGTGCCAGCAGTTACCATATAGCGGCTGGCTACACCTTC | CASSYHIAAGYTF
TRBJ2-1 | TRBV7-3 | TRBD2 | . | TGTGCCAGCAGCCCCCGACCGGGAGGGCACAATGAGCAGTTCTTC | CASSPRPGGHNEQFF
TRBJ1-1 | TRBV5-1 | TRBD1 | . | TGCGCCAGCAGCTCAGGGGGTGGTCCTGAAGCTTTCTTT | CASSSGGGPEAFF
TRBJ2-3 | TRBV4-1 | TRBD2 | . | TGCGCCAGCAGCCAAGCGAAACTTACCGGACTAGCGGGAGTGTTAGATACGCAGTATTTT | CASSQAKLTGLAGVLDTQYF